This T cell receptor (beta chain) was identified during a study of PD-L1 blockade in urothelial cancer. About the research overall: Beginning in about 2014, patients received atezolizumab, given as 1,200 mg intravenously every 3 weeks. There were a median of around 140,000 T cells in blood samples.

Germline CDR1 is MNHNS and CDR2 is SASEGT. The CDR3 extends over 14 amino acids. V was shortened by 8 bases and J by 4 bases, with 17 bases between the two germline ends. Urothelial carcinoma, locally advanced or metastatic, affected the patients. The table lists this clone with a few counts. As yet, its antigen is unknown. Study-level points and caveats: Expansion of tumor-associated blood clones at 3 weeks was greater in durable-benefit patients.

This table comes from immunoSEQ multiplex PCR, and its TCRdb copy is limited to in-frame clones, with some not included. The sample includes fewer than 130,000 clones, about 85% seen only once; the top ten take around 2.4%. The chain employs TRBV6-1 and TRBJ1-1; tentative D call: TRBD1 (6 bases). The clonotype was recovered from a man aged 50-59 years with urothelial cancer. Material: PBMCs, obtained around atezolizumab (anti-PD-L1) treatment. CDR3: CASPGQVGGTEAFF. The CDR3 DNA follows: TGTGCCAGCCCCGGCCAAGTAGGGGGCACTGAAGCTTTCTTT.